This T cell receptor (beta chain) was found in a study of cytomegalovirus exposure and HLA in healthy donors. J lost 4 bases, V lost 6 bases, and 13 bases had no gene match. This CDR3 is built from 16 residues. CDR1 and CDR2 from the germline V gene are SNHLY and FYNNEI. It was with 60 Vbeta and 13 Jbeta primers that the PCR ran. TCRdb keeps only in-frame clones here, not all; method: immunoSEQ multiplex PCR. The sample consists of under 150,000 clones, about 82% of them appearing once. The sample comprised PBMCs. The J gene is TRBJ2-3, the V gene TRBV2; 7 nucleotides agree with TRBD2. This TCR came from a woman aged 40 to 50 in good health and CMV-seropositive. The CDR3 DNA sequence: TGTGCCAGCAGAGCGTTTCGCGGGAGAGAAGCAGATACGCAGTATTTT. As protein: CASRAFRGREADTQYF.